The 5 T cell receptor beta chains listed next were all sequenced from one sample in a study of blood T cell repertoires in COVID-19 (dated by TCRdb to 2018 to 2020). Preparation of the library involved the immunoSEQ multiplex PCR assay. This immuneACCESS table, as held by TCRdb, lists in-frame sequences with V and J called but not all clones. Of the missing ones, under half trace to an unresolved V gene in checked studies; the others have no known cause. The table for this sample lists approximately 240,000 clones; 88% of them were counted only once. The top ten clones comprise 2.1% of the sample. What was sequenced was peripheral blood. The receptors come from a woman between 40 and 50 years old who had recovered from COVID-19.

The V and J genes are TRBV18 and TRBJ1-2; D is perhaps TRBD1 (6 bases). Per the germline V gene, CDR1 is KGHSH and CDR2 is LQKENI. V lost 0 bases to trimming and J lost 6 bases, with 11 bases between them. This CDR3 contains 14 residues. In DNA, the CDR3 is TGTGCCAGCTCACCACCGGACAGACCCGATGGCTACACCTTC. Residues: CASSPPDRPDGYTF.

The V and J genes are TRBV7-9 and TRBJ1-2; 10 bases line up with TRBD1. The CDR3 length is 15 residues. J was trimmed by 5 bases and V by 5 bases; bases with no gene match: 8. From germline, CDR1 is SEHNR and CDR2 FQNEAQ (reference sequence). The DNA for the CDR3 is TGTGCCAGCAGCCATGACAGGGGGCGCGAGTATGGCTACACCTTC. This sequence encodes CASSHDRGREYGYTF.

The CDR3 nucleotides read TGTGCCAGTACCTCCCTCGGACTAGCGGGAGAGAGCACGTATAAGACGGATACGCAGTATTTT. This codes for CASTSLGLAGESTYKTDTQYF. The chain combines TRBV19 with TRBJ2-3; 13 nucleotides align to TRBD2. The CDR3 runs to 21 residues. Germline V gene data show CDR1 as LNHDA and CDR2 as SQIVND (reference sequence). V shed 7 bases and J 6 bases; nucleotides not matched to a gene: 25.

The chain links TRBV5-6 to TRBJ1-1; D gene uncertain. This CDR3 is 14 amino acids long. Germline CDR1 reads SGHDT; CDR2 reads YYEEEE. Between the trimmed V and J ends, which lost 1 base and 5 bases, there was a span of 12 bases. CDR3 residues: CASSLMEQLTEAFF. In DNA form, the CDR3 reads TGTGCCAGCAGCTTGATGGAGCAGTTGACTGAAGCTTTCTTT.

J is TRBJ2-2 and V is TRBV5-8; possibly TRBD2 for D (5 bases). The CDR3 totals 14 residues. Trimming took off 4 bases at V and 6 bases at J, with 13 bases between the two ends. Per germline, CDR1 SGHTS and CDR2 YDEGEE. CDR3 bases: TGTGCCAGCAGCGGGAGAGTCGGCGCCGGGGAGCTGTTTTTT. It encodes CASSGRVGAGELFF. The variable domain in full, completed from reference TRBV5-8 and TRBJ2-2, reads EAGVTQSPTHLIKTRGQQATLRCSPISGHTSVYWYQQALGLGLQFLLWYDEGEERNRGNFPPRFSGRQFPNYSSELNVNALELEDSALYLCASSGRVGAGELFFGEGSRLTVL.